This T cell receptor (beta chain) was profiled in a study of radiation and T cells in renal cell carcinoma. This clone came up once. Time point noted: blood 2 weeks post-SBRT. The treatment is: 15 Gy SBRT to primary tumor, nephrectomy 4 weeks later. Trimming took off 3 bases at V and 8 bases at J, with 15 bases between the two ends. Germline V gene data show CDR1 as SGDLS and CDR2 as YYNGEE. CDR3 length: 14 amino acids. The protocol was immunoSEQ multiplex PCR, while the TCRdb copy is restricted to in-frame clones and leaves out a portion. The sample yields about 130,000 clones, 81% seen once. This sequence was found in a man aged 50 to 60 with renal cell carcinoma. This chain links TRBV9 with TRBJ2-1; weak D call: TRBD1 (6 bases). This specimen was blood, taken from a patient whose treatment included radiotherapy and nephrectomy. The CDR3 nucleotides are TGTGCCAGCAGCGACGAGAGGGGGAGCGATGAGCAGTTCTTC. It is translated as CASSDERGSDEQFF.